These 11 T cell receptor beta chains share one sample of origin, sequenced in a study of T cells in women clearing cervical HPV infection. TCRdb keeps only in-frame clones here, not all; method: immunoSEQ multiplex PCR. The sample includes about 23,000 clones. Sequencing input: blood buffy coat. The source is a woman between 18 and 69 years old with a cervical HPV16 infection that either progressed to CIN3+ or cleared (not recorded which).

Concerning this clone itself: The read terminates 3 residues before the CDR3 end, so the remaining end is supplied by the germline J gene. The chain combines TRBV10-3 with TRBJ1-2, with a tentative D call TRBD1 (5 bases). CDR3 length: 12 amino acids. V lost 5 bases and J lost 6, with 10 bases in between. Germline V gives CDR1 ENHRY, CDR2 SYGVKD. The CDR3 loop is CAISLSGNGYTF. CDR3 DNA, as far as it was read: TGTGCCATCAGTCTCTCAGGGAATGGC.

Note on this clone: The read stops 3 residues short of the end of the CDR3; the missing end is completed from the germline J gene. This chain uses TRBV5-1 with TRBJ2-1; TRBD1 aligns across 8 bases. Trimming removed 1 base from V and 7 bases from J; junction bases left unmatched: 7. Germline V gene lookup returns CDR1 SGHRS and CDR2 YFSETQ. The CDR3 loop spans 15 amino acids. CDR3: CASSLRGQDVNEQFF. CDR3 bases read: TGCGCCAGCAGCTTGAGGGGACAGGATGTGAATGAG.

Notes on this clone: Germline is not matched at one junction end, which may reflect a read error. The sequenced part of the CDR3 DNA is TGTGCTAGCAGCCGAAATCAGCGGTCCACAGATACG. Translation: CASSRNQRSTDT. The full-length CDR3 reads as CASSRNQRSTDTQYF. The rearrangement links TRBV7-7 to TRBJ2-3, with D possibly matching TRBD2 (5 bases). The read is 3 residues too short to cover the CDR3 end, so that end is filled in from the germline J gene. CDR3 size: 15 residues. Germline CDR1 reads SSHAT; CDR2 reads FNYEAQ (reference sequence).

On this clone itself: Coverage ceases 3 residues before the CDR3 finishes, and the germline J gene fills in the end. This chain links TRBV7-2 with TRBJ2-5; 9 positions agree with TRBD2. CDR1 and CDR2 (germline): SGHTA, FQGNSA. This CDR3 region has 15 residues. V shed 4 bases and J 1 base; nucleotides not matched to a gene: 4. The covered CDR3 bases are TGTGCCAGCAGCTACGTAGCGGGGGCCCAAGAGACC. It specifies CASSYVAGAQET. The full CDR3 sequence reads CASSYVAGAQETQYF.

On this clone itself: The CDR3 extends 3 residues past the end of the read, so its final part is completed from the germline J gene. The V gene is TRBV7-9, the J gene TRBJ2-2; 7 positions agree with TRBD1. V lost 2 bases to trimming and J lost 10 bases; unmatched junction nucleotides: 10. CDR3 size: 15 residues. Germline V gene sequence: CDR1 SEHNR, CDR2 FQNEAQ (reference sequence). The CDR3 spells CASSLFIGGVVELFF. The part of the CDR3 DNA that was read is TGTGCCAGCAGCTTATTCATAGGGGGCGTCGTGGAG.

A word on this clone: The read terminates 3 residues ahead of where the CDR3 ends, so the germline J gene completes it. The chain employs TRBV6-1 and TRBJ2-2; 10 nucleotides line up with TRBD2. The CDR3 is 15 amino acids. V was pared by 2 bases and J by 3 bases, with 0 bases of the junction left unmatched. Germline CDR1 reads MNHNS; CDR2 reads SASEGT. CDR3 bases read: TGTGCCAGCAGTGAACTAGCGGGAGACACCGGGGAG. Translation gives CASSELAGDTGE. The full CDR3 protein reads CASSELAGDTGELFF.

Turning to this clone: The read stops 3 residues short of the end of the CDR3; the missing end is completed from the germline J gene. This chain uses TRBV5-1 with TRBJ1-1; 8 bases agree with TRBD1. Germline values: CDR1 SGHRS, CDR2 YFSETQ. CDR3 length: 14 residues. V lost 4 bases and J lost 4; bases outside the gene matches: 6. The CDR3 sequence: CASSPRTGLTEAFF. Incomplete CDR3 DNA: TGCGCCAGCAGCCCCCGGACAGGGCTCACTGAA.

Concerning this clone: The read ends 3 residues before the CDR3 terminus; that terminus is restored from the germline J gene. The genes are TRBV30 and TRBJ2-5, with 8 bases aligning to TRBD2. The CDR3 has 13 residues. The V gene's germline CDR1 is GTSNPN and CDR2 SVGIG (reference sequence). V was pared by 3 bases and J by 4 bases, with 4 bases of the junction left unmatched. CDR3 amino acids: CAWSRGGPETQYF. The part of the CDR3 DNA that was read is TGTGCCTGGAGCCGGGGGGGCCCAGAGACC.

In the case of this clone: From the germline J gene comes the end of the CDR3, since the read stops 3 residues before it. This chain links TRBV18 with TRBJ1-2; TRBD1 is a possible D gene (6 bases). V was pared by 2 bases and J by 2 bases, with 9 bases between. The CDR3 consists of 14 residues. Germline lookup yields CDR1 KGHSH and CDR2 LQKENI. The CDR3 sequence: CASSPGGLNYGYTF. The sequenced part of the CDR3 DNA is TGTGCCAGCTCACCAGGGGGCCTCAACTATGGC. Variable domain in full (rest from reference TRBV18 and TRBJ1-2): NAGVMQNPRHLVRRRGQEARLRCSPMKGHSHVYWYRQLPEEGLKFMVYLQKENIIDESGMPKERFSAEFPKEGPSILRIQQVVRGDSAAYFCASSPGGLNYGYTFGSGTRLTVV.

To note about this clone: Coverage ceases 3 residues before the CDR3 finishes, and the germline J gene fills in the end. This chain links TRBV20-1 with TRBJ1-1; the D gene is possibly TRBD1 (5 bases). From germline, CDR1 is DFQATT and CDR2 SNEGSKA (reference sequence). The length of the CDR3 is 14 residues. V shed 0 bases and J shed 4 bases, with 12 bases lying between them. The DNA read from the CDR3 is TGCAGTGCTAGAGATTGGAGCGGGGGCACTGAA. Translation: CSARDWSGGTE. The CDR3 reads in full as CSARDWSGGTEAFF.

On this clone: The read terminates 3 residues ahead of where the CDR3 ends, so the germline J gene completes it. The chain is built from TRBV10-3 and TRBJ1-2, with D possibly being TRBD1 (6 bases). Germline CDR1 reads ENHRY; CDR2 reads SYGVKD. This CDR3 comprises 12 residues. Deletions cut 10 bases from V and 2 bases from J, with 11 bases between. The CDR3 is CATLTGNYGYTF. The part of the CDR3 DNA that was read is TGTGCCACCTTAACAGGGAACTATGGC.